These 17 T cell receptor beta chains came from one sample sequenced in a study of cytomegalovirus exposure and HLA in healthy donors. 60 Vbeta and 13 Jbeta primers were used in PCR. Assay used: immunoSEQ multiplex PCR; TCRdb lists only in-frame clones, some missing. This table has some 120,000 clones, under 85% appearing once. The sample comprised PBMCs. These TCRs come from a woman younger than 35 in good health and CMV-seronegative.

This chain connects TRBV10-1 to TRBJ1-1; TRBD1 matches 8 bases. CDR1 and CDR2 (germline): WNHNN, SYGVQD (reference sequence). CDR3 size: 13 residues. The J segment lost 11 bases and the V segment lost 5 bases, leaving 10 bases of the junction unmatched. CDR3 DNA: TGCGCCAGCAGTCGTATCCAGGGGGCAAAGGCTTTCTTT. It codes for CASSRIQGAKAFF.

The gene calls are TRBV14 and TRBJ2-7; a possible D gene is TRBD2 (5 bases). V lost 3 bases, J lost 6 bases, and 6 bases lay in between. Looked up from germline, CDR1 is SGHDN and CDR2 is FVKESK. The CDR3 is made up of 11 amino acids. The CDR3 coding sequence is TGTGCCAGCAGCCAGGGGAGCGAGCAGTACTTC. This sequence encodes CASSQGSEQYF.

The chain has TRBV7-3 and TRBJ2-3, with 7 bases that match TRBD1. Germline V CDR1 and CDR2: SGHTA, FQGTGA. This CDR3 has 15 residues. V lost 0 bases, J lost 4 bases, and 4 bases stayed unmatched. The DNA of the CDR3 is TGTGCCAGCAGCTTAACAGGGGGCATTTCAGATACGCAGTATTTT. It specifies CASSLTGGISDTQYF. The variable domain in full, with the rest retrieved from reference TRBV7-3 and TRBJ2-3, is GAGVSQTPSNKVTEKGKYVELRCDPISGHTALYWYRQSLGQGPEFLIYFQGTGAADDSGLPNDRFFAVRPEGSVSTLKIQRTERGDSAVYLCASSLTGGISDTQYFGPGTRLTVL.

The chain carries TRBV28 and TRBJ1-5; no definite D call. The CDR3 has 15 amino acids. The germline V gene encodes CDR1 MDHEN and CDR2 SYDVKM. The V end was cut by 8 bases, the J end by 2 bases, with 16 bases between. The chain's CDR3 is CASALRGSGNQPQHF. CDR3 nucleotides: TGTGCCAGCGCGTTACGAGGGAGTGGCAATCAGCCCCAGCATTTT.

This clone has a handful of counts. The rearrangement links TRBV7-9 to TRBJ1-2, with D perhaps matching TRBD1 (6 bases). The CDR3 is made up of 14 amino acids. CDR1 and CDR2 from the germline V gene are SEHNR and FQNEAQ (reference sequence). With 1 base removed from V and 8 bases from J, the gap between germline ends came to 14 bases. In DNA form, the CDR3 reads TGTGCCAGCAGCTTAGGGGGGCACGGGTCGGGCTACACCTTC. It encodes CASSLGGHGSGYTF.

This clone was seen a few times. The chain employs TRBV13 and TRBJ2-1, with no clear D. This CDR3 spans 18 amino acids. CDR1 and CDR2 from the germline V gene are PRHDT and FYEKMQ (reference sequence). The ends were cut back, 5 bases at V and 4 bases at J, with 24 bases in the middle. The CDR3 sequence is CASSHTRPREAFYNEQFF. The CDR3 bases are TGTGCCAGCAGCCATACACGCCCCCGAGAGGCTTTTTACAATGAGCAGTTCTTC.

V gene TRBV19 combines with J gene TRBJ1-1; D possibly corresponds to TRBD1 (6 bases). V lost 6 bases and J lost 3, with 14 bases in between. The CDR3 runs 14 residues. Germline CDR1 reads LNHDA; CDR2 reads SQIVND (reference sequence). In nucleotides, the CDR3 is TGTGCCAGTAGCCATCCACAGGGTTACACTGAAGCTTTCTTT. It codes for CASSHPQGYTEAFF.

V usage is TRBV19 and J usage is TRBJ2-6; the match to TRBD2 covers 9 bases. CDR3 length: 19 residues. CDR1 and CDR2 from the germline V gene are LNHDA and SQIVND (reference sequence). Losses at the gene ends were 5 bases for V and 2 bases for J; bases not matched to a gene: 13. The CDR3 DNA is TGTGCCAGTAGTCTACCTAGCGGGGCTAACCTTCCTGGGGCCAACGTCCTGACTTTC. Translation gives CASSLPSGANLPGANVLTF.

The V gene is TRBV7-9, the J gene TRBJ2-5, with TRBD2 matching 10 bases. The V segment lost 3 bases and the J segment 0 bases; nucleotides outside the gene matches: 4. The CDR3 covers 16 residues. Germline assignment: CDR1 SEHNR and CDR2 FQNEAQ (reference sequence). The CDR3 bases are TGTGCCAGCAGCTTTAGCGGGGGGCCGTACCAAGAGACCCAGTACTTC. This translates into CASSFSGGPYQETQYF.

The chain recombines TRBV7-9 with TRBJ1-1; D call uncertain. Germline CDR1 is SEHNR and CDR2 is FQNEAQ (reference sequence). The CDR3 contains 11 residues. V was clipped by 7 bases and J by 8 bases, with 11 bases between them. DNA for the CDR3: TGTGCCAGCACGGAGCAGAAAGAAGCTTTCTTT. This codes for CASTEQKEAFF.

The count of this clone is one. The CDR3 loop is CASSPITGANNQPQHF. The CDR3 bases are TGTGCCAGCAGTCCCATTACAGGGGCGAATAATCAGCCCCAGCATTTT. This chain links TRBV28 with TRBJ1-5; 7 bases fit TRBD1. V was clipped by 5 bases and J by 4 bases; unmatched bases: 11. CDR3 size: 16 residues. Germline V lookup: CDR1 MDHEN, CDR2 SYDVKM.

Only a few counts were recorded for this clone. The CDR3: CASSSQPGTGYNSPLHF. CDR3 nucleotide sequence: TGTGCCAGCTCATCTCAGCCCGGGACAGGGTATAATTCACCCCTCCACTTT. The V gene is TRBV18, the J gene TRBJ1-6, with 9 bases matching TRBD1. V shed 5 bases, J shed 4 bases, and the junction held 9 bases outside the gene matches. Per the germline V gene, CDR1 is KGHSH and CDR2 is LQKENI. This CDR3 contains 17 residues.

The V gene is TRBV29-1, the J gene TRBJ1-2, with D unclear. Between the trimmed V and J ends, which lost 7 bases and 0 bases, there was a span of 18 bases. The germline CDR1 and CDR2 sequences are SQVTM and ANQGSEA. CDR3 length: 15 residues. The CDR3: CSADIFTVANYGYTF. CDR3 in DNA: TGCAGCGCCGACATTTTTACGGTAGCTAACTATGGCTACACCTTC.

The chain uses TRBV7-9 and TRBJ1-1; D might be TRBD1 (5 bases). The CDR3 spans 14 residues. The V and J ends lost 1 base and 7 bases respectively, with 13 bases between them. Germline-derived CDR1 and CDR2 are SEHNR and FQNEAQ (reference sequence). The CDR3 spells CASSLVRERGEAFF. CDR3 in DNA: TGTGCCAGCAGCTTAGTCAGGGAAAGGGGTGAAGCTTTCTTT.

The chain recombines TRBV29-1 with TRBJ1-3; TRBD1 might be the D (5 bases). The CDR3 spans 14 residues. The V and J ends lost 7 bases and 2 bases respectively, with 15 bases between them. Looked up from germline, CDR1 is SQVTM and CDR2 is ANQGSEA. In nucleotides, the CDR3 is TGCAGCGCGGCCCCACGGGGGACTGGAAACACCATATATTTT. It translates to CSAAPRGTGNTIYF.

The genes are TRBV6-1 and TRBJ1-2; 7 nucleotides match TRBD1. V lost 6 bases and J lost 2; bases outside the gene matches: 6. This CDR3 spans 14 amino acids. Germline loops: CDR1 MNHNS, CDR2 SASEGT. The CDR3 coding sequence is TGTGCCAGCAGCGCTGGGACAGAAAACTATGGCTACACCTTC. Translation gives CASSAGTENYGYTF.

The table lists this clone with a count of one. The chain has TRBV14 and TRBJ1-1, with a weak D call TRBD1 (5 bases). Trimming stripped 1 base from V and 2 bases from J, with 11 bases between. This CDR3 is built from 15 residues. In germline, CDR1 is SGHDN, CDR2 FVKESK. For the CDR3, the DNA is TGTGCCAGCAGCCAAGGGAGGGGATTCAACACTGAAGCTTTCTTT. Its protein is CASSQGRGFNTEAFF. The full variable domain, completed using reference TRBV14 and TRBJ1-1, is EAGVTQFPSHSVIEKGQTVTLRCDPISGHDNLYWYRRVMGKEIKFLLHFVKESKQDESGMPNNRFLAERTGGTYSTLKVQPAELEDSGVYFCASSQGRGFNTEAFFGQGTRLTVV.